A single sample is the source of the 25 T cell receptor beta chains below, sequenced in a study of T cell repertoires in cytomegalovirus infection. Each CDR3 protein is one row after TCRdb ran MiXCR on the reads. The sample gives 630,000 or so distinct CDR3 sequences, roughly 24% of which show up once; 6.5% to 10% is in the top ten. Sequencing was done on a sample of CD8+ T cells from PBMCs. The receptors derive from a human donor in good health (CMV status not recorded). Some clones in this sample may be carry-over from other donors' samples.

The V and J genes are TRBV7-6 and TRBJ2-3, with D uncertain. Germline V gene sequence: CDR1 SGHVS, CDR2 FNYEAQ. This CDR3 is 16 amino acids long. With 0 bases removed from V and 1 base from J, the gap between germline ends came to 11 bases. The CDR3 bases are TGTGCCAGCAGCTTAGCGTCTCAGCCCCGCACAGATACGCAGTATTTT. This codes for CASSLASQPRTDTQYF.

The chain is built from TRBV9 and TRBJ2-3, with D tentatively TRBD1 (6 bases). Trimming took 0 bases from V and 2 from J, leaving 13 bases between them. Germline CDR1 is SGDLS and CDR2 is YYNGEE. This CDR3 region has 16 residues. The CDR3, as DNA: TGTGCCAGCAGCGTAGAACCGGGACACGCCACAGATACGCAGTATTTT. It codes for CASSVEPGHATDTQYF.

CDR3 protein: CASSQDTGGEQYV. CDR3 DNA: TGCGCCAGCAGCCAGGATACGGGAGGCGAGCAGTACGTC. The genes are TRBV4-3 and TRBJ2-7; 7 positions agree with TRBD2. The length of the CDR3 is 13 residues. Germline V lookup: CDR1 LGHNA, CDR2 YSLEER. J was trimmed by 6 bases and V by 3 bases; bases with no gene match: 5.

This chain connects TRBV20-1 to TRBJ2-7; D not resolved. The CDR3 has 13 residues. Looked up from germline, CDR1 is DFQATT and CDR2 is SNEGSKA (reference sequence). V was trimmed by 5 bases and J by 1 base, leaving 12 bases between them. CDR3 in DNA: TGCAGTGCTCTACCCAGCGCGTCCTACGAGCAGTACTTC. Translating it yields CSALPSASYEQYF.

In its sample, this clonotype was seen many times. J is TRBJ2-1 and V is TRBV7-6, with a weak D call TRBD2 (5 bases). The CDR3 runs to 12 residues. V was cut by 3 bases and J by 9 bases, with 9 bases left in between. CDR1 is SGHVS and CDR2 is FNYEAQ in the germline V gene. As DNA, the CDR3 is TGTGCCAGCAGCTTTCCAGAGGGTGAGCAGTTCTTC. Translated: CASSFPEGEQFF. Filled out from reference TRBV7-6 and TRBJ2-1, the complete variable domain reads GAGVSQSPRYKVTKRGQDVALRCDPISGHVSLYWYRQALGQGPEFLTYFNYEAQQDKSGLPNDRFSAERPEGSISTLTIQRTEQRDSAMYRCASSFPEGEQFFGPGTRLTVL.

This clonotype has a handful of counts. The chain combines TRBV12-3 or TRBV12-4 with TRBJ2-3; 12 bases match TRBD2. Trimming took 4 bases from V and 5 from J; bases not matched to a gene: 7. This CDR3 has 16 amino acids. The CDR3, as DNA: TGTGCCAGCAGTTCTCTAGCGGGGGGGCGTGGAGATACGCAGTATTTT. Amino acid sequence: CASSSLAGGRGDTQYF.

This clonotype occurred a few times. The chain recombines TRBV5-1 with TRBJ2-2, with 9 bases identical to TRBD2. The V gene end was trimmed by 4 bases and the J gene end by 2 bases; junction bases not matched to a gene: 3. The V gene's germline CDR1 is SGHRS and CDR2 YFSETQ. This CDR3 is 15 amino acids long. In DNA form, the CDR3 reads TGCGCCAGCAGCCAGACTAGCGGAAACACCGGGGAGCTGTTTTTT. Protein product: CASSQTSGNTGELFF.

This clonotype was counted many times. The rearrangement links TRBV7-8 to TRBJ2-1, with 8 bases identical to TRBD2. Germline V gene sequence: CDR1 SGHVS, CDR2 FQNEAQ. V was clipped by 2 bases and J by 7 bases; unmatched bases: 10. This CDR3 has 16 amino acids. DNA for the CDR3: TGTGCCAGCAGCTTACCTAGCGGGCCCTGGAGGAATGAGCAGTTCTTC. Protein sequence: CASSLPSGPWRNEQFF. The entire variable domain, with the rest obtained from reference TRBV7-8 and TRBJ2-1, is as follows: GAGVSQSPRYKVAKRGQDVALRCDPISGHVSLFWYQQALGQGPEFLTYFQNEAQLDKSGLPSDRFFAERPEGSVSTLKIQRTQQEDSAVYLCASSLPSGPWRNEQFFGPGTRLTVL.

There are many counts of this clonotype. V usage is TRBV7-2 and J usage is TRBJ2-7; TRBD1 might be the D (6 bases). From germline, CDR1 is SGHTA and CDR2 FQGNSA. With 6 bases removed from V and 7 bases from J, the gap between germline ends came to 10 bases. The CDR3 runs to 11 residues. The CDR3 nucleotides are TGTGCCAGCAGTCAGGGGCTTGAGCAGTACGTC. The encoded protein is CASSQGLEQYV.

This clonotype was seen a few times. The chain couples TRBV15 to TRBJ2-1; 9 nucleotides line up with TRBD1. Germline V gene sequence: CDR1 LNHNV, CDR2 YYDKDF (reference sequence). The CDR3 runs 17 residues. With V trimmed by 1 base and J by 9 bases, 13 bases remained unmatched. CDR3 nucleotide sequence: TGTGCCACCAGCAGAGCCCGCCCGGGACAGGGATCGGGTGAGCAGTTCTTC. Translation: CATSRARPGQGSGEQFF.

This clonotype was recorded many times. The chain is built from TRBV12-3 or TRBV12-4 and TRBJ1-2; weak D call: TRBD1 (5 bases). This CDR3 is built from 15 residues. V was shortened by 3 bases and J by 4 bases, with 15 bases between the two germline ends. In DNA form, the CDR3 reads TGTGCCAGCAGTTTTGGGATAGGGGCTGGCTATGGCTACACCTTC. It yields the protein CASSFGIGAGYGYTF.

The rearrangement links TRBV7-9 to TRBJ2-3; the D gene is possibly TRBD2 (6 bases). The germline V gene has CDR1 SEHNR and CDR2 FQNEAQ (reference sequence). The CDR3 spans 14 residues. Trimming removed 5 bases at V and 10 bases at J, with 19 bases between. For the CDR3, the DNA is TGTGCCAGCAGCGTGGGGGGACCCGTATTGCCGCAGTATTTT. It codes for CASSVGGPVLPQYF.

This chain connects TRBV7-4 to TRBJ2-1; D unresolved. This CDR3 contains 11 residues. From germline, CDR1 is SGHVT and CDR2 SQSDAQ. The ends were cut back, 4 bases at V and 10 bases at J, with 8 bases in the middle. The CDR3 DNA reads TGTGCCAGCAGCTACTGGGTCGAGCAGTTCTTC. Its protein product is CASSYWVEQFF. Complete variable domain (other parts from reference TRBV7-4 and TRBJ2-1): GAGVSQSPRYKVAKRGRDVALRCDSISGHVTLYWYRQTLGQGSEVLTYSQSDAQRDKSGRPSGRFSAERPERSVSTLKIQRTEQGDSAVYLCASSYWVEQFFGPGTRLTVL.

This chain links TRBV28 with TRBJ2-3, with 9 bases lining up with TRBD2. Trimming at V came to 6 bases and at J to 2 bases, leaving 6 bases not matched to a gene. From germline, CDR1 is MDHEN and CDR2 SYDVKM. This CDR3 spans 15 amino acids. The CDR3 is CASRSGTSNTDTQYF. CDR3 nucleotides: TGTGCCAGCAGATCCGGGACTAGCAACACAGATACGCAGTATTTT. The variable domain in full, completed from reference TRBV28 and TRBJ2-3, reads DVKVTQSSRYLVKRTGEKVFLECVQDMDHENMFWYRQDPGLGLRLIYFSYDVKMKEKGDIPEGYSVSREKKERFSLILESASTNQTSMYLCASRSGTSNTDTQYFGPGTRLTVL.

DNA of the CDR3: TGCAGTGCTAGAGTAAGCGGGGGCTCCTACAATGAGCAGTTCTTC. Amino acids: CSARVSGGSYNEQFF. The chain couples TRBV20-1 to TRBJ2-1, with 8 bases lining up with TRBD2. V dropped 1 base and J dropped 0; count of bases not matched to a gene: 2. The CDR3 sequence is 15 residues long. Per germline, CDR1 DFQATT and CDR2 SNEGSKA (reference sequence).

The table lists this clonotype with a few counts. The chain carries TRBV29-1 and TRBJ1-1, with D maybe TRBD1 (5 bases). V lost 8 bases to trimming and J lost 1 base, with 11 bases between them. The CDR3 covers 12 residues. Germline values: CDR1 SQVTM, CDR2 ANQGSEA. The CDR3 DNA is TGCAGCTCTCGTGGGGGGAACACTGAAGCTTTCTTT. This translates into CSSRGGNTEAFF.

This clonotype has a count of ten or more. The rearrangement links TRBV19 to TRBJ2-1; 7 nucleotides line up with TRBD2. V was clipped by 7 bases and J by 5 bases; unmatched bases: 11. CDR1 and CDR2 from the germline V gene are LNHDA and SQIVND (reference sequence). The CDR3 contains 15 residues. The DNA for the CDR3 is TGTGCCAGTACCATAAGCGGGGACTATAACAATGAGCAGTTCTTC. It codes for CASTISGDYNNEQFF.

The count of this clonotype is one. Without the conserved terminal phenylalanine or tryptophan, this CDR3 likely stems from a read error. This chain uses TRBV28 with TRBJ2-6, with D unresolved. Trimming stripped 8 bases from V and 0 bases from J, with 5 bases between. The V gene's germline CDR1 is MDHEN and CDR2 SYDVKM. This CDR3 has 13 residues. The CDR3 bases are TGTGCCAGCTTGGGCTCTGGGGCCAACGTCCTGACTTAC. Its protein is CASLGSGANVLTY.

The chain combines TRBV20-1 with TRBJ1-1; D gene ambiguous. The CDR3 runs 15 residues. Germline-derived CDR1 and CDR2 are DFQATT and SNEGSKA (reference sequence). The V gene lost 1 base and the J gene lost 2 bases, with 14 bases spanning the gap. This chain's CDR3 is CSARADKYFNTEAFF. CDR3 nucleotide sequence: TGCAGTGCTAGAGCCGACAAGTATTTCAACACTGAAGCTTTCTTT.

This chain joins TRBV7-9 and TRBJ2-7, with TRBD2 matching over 10 bases. Germline lookup yields CDR1 SEHNR and CDR2 FQNEAQ (reference sequence). After removal of 3 bases from V and 2 bases from J, the junction contained 13 bases not matched to a gene. The CDR3 runs to 18 residues. CDR3 residues: CASSFPRTSGGLPYEQYF. DNA for the CDR3: TGTGCCAGCAGCTTCCCAAGGACTAGCGGCGGACTCCCCTACGAGCAGTACTTC.

This clonotype came up a few times. This chain joins TRBV5-1 and TRBJ1-1; 9 bases line up with TRBD1. Germline-derived CDR1 and CDR2 are SGHRS and YFSETQ. The V segment lost 3 bases and the J segment 7 bases; nucleotides outside the gene matches: 13. The CDR3 loop spans 16 amino acids. The CDR3 DNA sequence: TGCGCCAGCAGCTCACCGGGACAGGGAGGCGAGGGTGAAGCTTTCTTT. This translates into CASSSPGQGGEGEAFF. Full variable domain (missing parts from reference TRBV5-1 and TRBJ1-1): KAGVTQTPRYLIKTRGQQVTLSCSPISGHRSVSWYQQTPGQGLQFLFEYFSETQRNKGNFPGRFSGRQFSNSRSEMNVSTLELGDSALYLCASSSPGQGGEGEAFFGQGTRLTVV.

The sample holds many counts of this clonotype. J is TRBJ2-6 and V is TRBV29-1; D gene uncertain. The CDR3 consists of 14 residues. The V gene lost 2 bases and the J gene lost 2 bases, with 7 bases spanning the gap. Germline CDR1 and CDR2: SQVTM and ANQGSEA. The CDR3 sequence is CSVETPAGANVLTF. CDR3 DNA sequence: TGCAGCGTTGAAACGCCTGCTGGGGCCAACGTCCTGACTTTC.

This clonotype was seen ten or more times. The chain employs TRBV12-3 or TRBV12-4 and TRBJ1-1, with TRBD1 as a possible D gene (6 bases). V was clipped by 3 bases and J by 3 bases, with 17 bases between them. The CDR3 has 16 amino acids. This chain's CDR3 is CASSFRQGMVDTEAFF. DNA of the CDR3: TGTGCCAGCAGTTTTAGGCAGGGGATGGTGGACACTGAAGCTTTCTTT.

This clonotype was seen a few times. The chain recombines TRBV10-3 with TRBJ2-7; a weak D match, TRBD2 (6 bases). CDR3 size: 12 residues. CDR1 and CDR2 (germline): ENHRY, SYGVKD. Trimming pared 0 bases from V and 7 bases from J, leaving 7 bases between. As DNA, the CDR3 is TGTGCCATCAGTGAGTCCCTAGCGGAGCAGTACGTC. As protein: CAISESLAEQYV.

The V gene is TRBV6-2 or TRBV6-3, the J gene TRBJ2-1, with 13 nucleotides matching TRBD2. CDR3 length equals 16 residues. The germline V gene encodes CDR1 MNHEY and CDR2 SVGEGT. V lost 5 bases to trimming and J lost 8 bases; unmatched junction nucleotides: 9. CDR3 in amino acids: CASSLQLAGGLYEQFF. Here the CDR3 DNA reads TGTGCCAGCAGTCTCCAACTAGCGGGGGGGCTTTATGAGCAGTTCTTC.